Listed below are T cell receptor beta chains from one sample, sequenced in a study of shared clonotypes between healthy human individuals. Assay used: immunoSEQ multiplex PCR; TCRdb lists only in-frame clones, some missing. Among about 470,000 clones listed, around 79% were seen once. The sequencing sample was made of PBMCs. The source of these receptors is a woman aged 40 to 50 in good health. Some clones in this sample may be carry-over from other donors' samples. The CDR3 runs from the conserved cysteine through the conserved F or W. Fields, in order: J gene, clone size, D gene, CDR3 length, V gene, CDR3 protein, CDR3 DNA. A D gene is named only where the DNA matches it firmly. The listing skips clone size in some rows; elsewhere it reads once, few, many or a size class.

J: TRBJ2-7; size: NA; D: NA; length: 14; V: TRBV4-1; CDR3: CASSQLRGGYEQYF; DNA: TGCGCCAGCAGCCAGTTACGTGGGGGCTACGAGCAGTACTTC
J: TRBJ2-1; size: NA; D: NA; length: 13; V: TRBV13; CDR3: CASSPNVVNEQFF; DNA: TGTGCCAGCAGCCCGAACGTAGTGAATGAGCAGTTCTTC
J: TRBJ2-3; size: NA; D: NA; length: 11; V: TRBV28; CDR3: CASSRTDTQYF; DNA: TGTGCCAGCAGCCGAACAGATACGCAGTATTTT
J: TRBJ2-7; size: NA; D: NA; length: 13; V: TRBV19; CDR3: CASSMVGSYEQYF; DNA: TGTGCCAGTAGTATGGTGGGATCCTACGAGCAGTACTTC
J: TRBJ2-6; size: NA; D: NA; length: 15; V: TRBV28; CDR3: CASSWGEAGANVLTF; DNA: TGTGCCAGCAGTTGGGGTGAGGCTGGGGCCAACGTCCTGACTTTC
J: TRBJ2-5; size: NA; D: NA; length: 11; V: TRBV18; CDR3: CASSRQETQYF; DNA: TGTGCCAGCTCGCGTCAAGAGACCCAGTACTTC
J: TRBJ1-1; size: once; D: NA; length: 15; V: TRBV28; CDR3: CASSLGYQGIAEAFF; DNA: TGTGCCAGCAGTTTGGGTTATCAGGGAATCGCTGAAGCTTTCTTT
J: TRBJ2-7; size: NA; D: NA; length: 15; V: TRBV14; CDR3: CASSLTRGNRNEQYF; DNA: TGTGCCAGCAGCCTTACAAGGGGGAATAGAAACGAGCAGTACTTC
J: TRBJ1-1; size: NA; D: TRBD1; length: 16; V: TRBV5-4; CDR3: CASSPLRGRRDTEAFF; DNA: TGTGCCAGCAGCCCCCTCAGGGGGCGCCGGGACACTGAAGCTTTCTTT
J: TRBJ2-7; size: NA; D: TRBD1; length: 16; V: TRBV7-2; CDR3: CASSLAGQGSSYEQYF; DNA: TGTGCCAGCAGCTTAGCGGGACAGGGGTCCTCCTACGAGCAGTACTTC
J: TRBJ2-2; size: NA; D: NA; length: 11; V: TRBV4-3; CDR3: CASGRTGELFF; DNA: TGCGCCAGCGGTAGGACCGGGGAGCTGTTTTTT
J: TRBJ1-2; size: NA; D: NA; length: 13; V: TRBV2; CDR3: CASSEALGHGYTF; DNA: TGTGCCAGCAGTGAAGCTCTCGGCCATGGCTACACCTTC
J: TRBJ1-3; size: once; D: NA; length: 15; V: TRBV5-4; CDR3: CASSQDKGSGNTIYF; DNA: TGTGCCAGCAGCCAAGATAAGGGCTCTGGAAACACCATATATTTT
J: TRBJ2-3; size: NA; D: TRBD2; length: 16; V: TRBV28; CDR3: CASRPSGEGQWDTQYF; DNA: TGTGCCAGCCGGCCGTCCGGGGAGGGCCAATGGGATACGCAGTATTTT
J: TRBJ2-2; size: NA; D: TRBD1; length: 15; V: TRBV28; CDR3: CASSLGQGWTGELFF; DNA: TGTGCCAGCAGTTTGGGACAGGGGTGGACCGGGGAGCTGTTTTTT
J: TRBJ1-4; size: once; D: TRBD1; length: 16; V: TRBV11-2; CDR3: CASSRGWTGGGEKLFF; DNA: TGTGCCAGCAGCCGAGGGTGGACAGGGGGAGGTGAAAAACTGTTTTTT
J: TRBJ2-3; size: NA; D: TRBD2; length: 21; V: TRBV7-6; CDR3: CASSLAGGLADRQGKKHTQYF; DNA: TGTGCCAGCAGCTTAGCCGGGGGACTAGCGGACAGACAGGGAAAGAAGCATACGCAGTATTTT
J: TRBJ1-1; size: once; D: NA; length: 13; V: TRBV7-8; CDR3: CASSQARRTEAFF; DNA: TGTGCCAGCAGCCAGGCACGGAGGACTGAAGCTTTCTTT
J: TRBJ1-2; size: NA; D: TRBD1; length: 15; V: TRBV5-1; CDR3: CASAEPGTGGAGYTF; DNA: TGCGCCAGCGCGGAGCCGGGCACAGGGGGCGCGGGCTACACCTTC
J: TRBJ2-5; size: NA; D: TRBD2; length: 19; V: TRBV7-7; CDR3: CASSHGIRGVAGRQETQYF; DNA: TGTGCCAGCAGCCACGGTATCCGAGGGGTAGCGGGAAGACAAGAGACCCAGTACTTC